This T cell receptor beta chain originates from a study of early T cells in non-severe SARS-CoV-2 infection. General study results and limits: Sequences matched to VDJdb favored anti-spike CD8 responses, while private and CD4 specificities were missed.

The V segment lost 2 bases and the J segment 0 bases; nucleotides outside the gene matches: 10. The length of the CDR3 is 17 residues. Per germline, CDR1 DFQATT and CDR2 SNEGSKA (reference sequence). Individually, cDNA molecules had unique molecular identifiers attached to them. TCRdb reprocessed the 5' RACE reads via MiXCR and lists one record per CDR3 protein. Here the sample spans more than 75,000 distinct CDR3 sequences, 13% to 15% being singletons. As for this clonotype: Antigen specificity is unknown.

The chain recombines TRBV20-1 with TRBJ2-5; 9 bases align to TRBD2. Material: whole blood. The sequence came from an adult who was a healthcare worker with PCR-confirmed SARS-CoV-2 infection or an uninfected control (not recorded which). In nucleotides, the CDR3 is TGCAGTGCTAGATCCCATTCTAGCGGGGCACACCAAGAGACCCAGTACTTC. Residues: CSARSHSSGAHQETQYF.